This T cell receptor (beta chain) stems from a study of beta chain features in type 1 diabetes listed by TCRdb under 2018. Regarding the research as a whole: Mean age, gender distribution, total cell number and subset yield were not different between patients and healthy donors. Across all samples, approximately 100 million sorted cells were examined, and cell number per subset correlated strongly with RNA yield. In the study, recently diagnosed type 1 diabetes patients and matched healthy donors were compared on the TCRB repertoires of their sorted circulating CD4+ T cell subsets. Regulatory and stem cell-like memory subsets were isolated from only 8 patients and roughly eight healthy donors, whereas naive and central memory subsets came from all 30 or so donors.

The CDR3 measures 17 amino acids from cysteine to phenylalanine. The entry retains the CDR3 DNA only, 51 bases that are in frame from base 1. Looking up the germline V gene yields CDR1 KGHSH and CDR2 LQKENI. Relative to germline, V is missing 1 base and J is missing 2 bases, with 7 bases of the junction outside any gene match. The High Capacity cDNA Reverse Transcription Kit was used to reverse transcribe all of the isolated RNA, meaning that expressed TCRB transcripts were what got sequenced. Naive, central memory and regulatory T cell samples underwent deep immunoSEQ sequencing, averaging around 3.6 million total reads per sample. After sorted cells were lysed in RLT buffer, RNA was extracted with DNase-treated RNeasy Micro or Mini kits, with the choice depending on cell number. Each cell subset was processed on its own to prevent cross-contamination, while patient and healthy donor samples were processed together. The immunoSEQ multiplex PCR was used to amplify TCRB sequences from cDNA, yielding 87-bp fragments that span the CDR3 region. Sequencing of the amplicons was performed on the Illumina HiSeq platform. Concerning the study's data processing: PCR bias was corrected computationally using synthetic template baselines, and reads within Hamming distance 2 were collapsed, with unmergeable singletons discarded. Reads were aligned against IMGT to assign V, D and J genes, CDR3 length and insertions or deletions at six rearrangement sites. Within each subset, clonotype counts were normalized to the number of sorted cells before true diversity and Gini coefficients were calculated with the tcR R package. The overlap coefficient, calculated on TCRB nucleotide sequences, was used to measure repertoire sharing. TCRdb retrieved this table from immuneACCESS and kept in-frame rearrangements only. Not all clones are present; in checked studies, unresolved V genes account for under half, and no reason is known for the remainder. D and trimming come from the DNA, and the V and J calls and clone size come from that table. In this sample the table shows about 340,000 clones, approximately 8.2% of which occur a single time. Approximately 0.44% of the sample is taken by the ten largest.

Each donor gave one peripheral blood draw, averaging roughly 100 mL, which was collected into heparinised tubes. Naive, central memory, regulatory and stem cell-like memory CD4+ T cells were sorted on a BD FACSAria II using a panel including CD45RO, CCR7, CD25, CD127, CD95 and CD27. Every sorted population had a purity above 95%. PBMCs were separated immediately by Lymphoprep density gradient centrifugation and were stained directly, without being cultured. To minimize batch effects, samples were stained and sorted in pairs, one healthy donor with one patient per experiment. This clone has only a few counts. Its antigen is not yet known. No per-base quality is available; no much larger clone lies one base away. The paper's findings and limits, for the study overall: Naive, central memory and regulatory TCRB repertoires appeared more similar among patients than among healthy donors. PCR might favor shorter templates, but patient and control samples were amplified and corrected together, so any skew would affect both groups equally. Patients with type 1 diabetes made fewer insertions and deleted more nucleotides at VDJ recombination sites, implying thymic rearrangement abnormalities. A moderate but significant shortening of TCRB CDR3 length was observed in type 1 diabetes patients in all four CD4+ subsets. Because cDNA rather than genomic DNA was sequenced, highly expressing activated cells could have been over-represented, although no difference in activation and CD3 levels was found between groups. HLA sub-analyses involved small numbers of individuals, so any influence of HLA type on TCRB rearrangement remained unresolved.

The chain is made from TRBV18 and TRBJ2-2; 7 central bases correspond to TRBD2. The receptor comes from a woman between 18 and 30 years old in good health. Sequenced sample: central memory CD4+ T cells from blood. The nucleotide sequence is given as TGTGCCAGCTCACCACAGGCCGGGACTACCAACACCGGGGAGCTGTTTTTT. This sequence encodes CASSPQAGTTNTGELFF.